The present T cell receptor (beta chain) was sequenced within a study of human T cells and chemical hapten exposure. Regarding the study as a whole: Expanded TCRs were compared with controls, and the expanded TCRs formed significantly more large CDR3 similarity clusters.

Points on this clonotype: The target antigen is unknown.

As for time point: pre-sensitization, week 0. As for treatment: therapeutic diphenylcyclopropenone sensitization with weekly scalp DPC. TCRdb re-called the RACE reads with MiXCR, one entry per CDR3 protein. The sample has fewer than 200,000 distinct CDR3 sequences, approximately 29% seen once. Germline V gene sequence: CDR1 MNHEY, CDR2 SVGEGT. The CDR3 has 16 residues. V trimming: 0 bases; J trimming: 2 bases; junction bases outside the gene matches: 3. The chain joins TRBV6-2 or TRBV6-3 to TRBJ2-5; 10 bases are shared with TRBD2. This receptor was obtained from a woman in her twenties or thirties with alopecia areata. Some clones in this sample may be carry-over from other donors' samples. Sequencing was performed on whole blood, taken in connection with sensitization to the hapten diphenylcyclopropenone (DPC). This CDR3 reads CASSYSAGGTQETQYF. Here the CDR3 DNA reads TGTGCCAGCAGTTACTCAGCGGGGGGGACTCAAGAGACCCAGTACTTC.